This T cell receptor beta chain is from a study of blood T cells in healthy people across ages (dated by TCRdb to between 2015 and 2017). Notes on the research overall: In model experiments, template switching captured roughly one uniquely barcoded TCR beta cDNA molecule for every two T cells. To track age-related changes in TCR beta repertoire diversity, the study relied on deep sequencing normalized with unique cDNA molecular identifiers. The donors were divided into four age groups: young (average around 16 years), middle-aged (about 39), aged (about 60) and long-lived (approximately 74). To avoid experimental bias, donors of different ages were randomly spread across the sequencing lanes. The study analyzed two additional independent replicas of 1 million unique cDNA reads from the same blood draw for two donors, one aged 18 to 30 and one aged 80 or older.

Details on this clonotype: The target of this receptor is not known. Nothing much larger sits one base from this clone, and base qualities are not available.

Overall results and qualifications from the work: Because donor CMV infection status was unknown, age-related changes in expanded clonotypes were potentially confounded. Bulk unsorted PBMC profiling prevented conclusive comparison of naive and antigen-experienced compartments. Total diversity estimates from one million sequenced T cells were considered lower bounds and underestimates. Compared with the aged group, the long-lived group had more naive CD4+ T cells, fewer expanded clones and increased TCR diversity, suggesting age selection. As age increased, observed TCR beta diversity per million T cells dropped in a roughly linear way, and a significant reduction was already evident by age 40. Observed TCR beta diversity correlated strongly with the percentage of naive T cells measured by flow cytometry.

Libraries were prepared through 5' RACE. The data were produced on an Illumina HiSeq 2500. The second PCR ran for roughly 6 to 11 cycles and used a J-beta primer mix along with a sample-barcoded 5' primer. Each TCR beta cDNA molecule received a unique molecular identifier from a template-switch 5' adaptor carrying 12 random nucleotides. Each sample yielded at least 2.5 million CDR3-containing paired-end reads. First-strand cDNA synthesis was performed from all RNA using the Mint cDNA synthesis kit, with priming by a TRBC-specific oligonucleotide. All cDNA was treated with uracil-DNA glycosylase and then went through a first 18-cycle PCR with the universal primers M1SS and BC2_uni_R. As for the original processing: For normalization, 1 million high-quality reads were randomly selected from each sample, with every read carrying a distinct molecular identifier. Reads with shared molecular identifiers were discarded instead of being binned into consensus sequences. MiTCR, run with a Q25 quality threshold and the strictest error-elimination algorithm, handled CDR3 identification, clonotype clustering and error correction. A nonparametric unseen species model with Euler transformation was used to estimate lower-bound total TCR beta diversity. In TCRdb, the public reads were trimmed at Q25 with fastp and aligned with MiXCR, with productive beta chains retained. Identical CDR3 protein sequences are pooled into one entry, listed with their most common genes and DNA. None of the V and J calls come from the authors' own analysis; TCRdb made them. The sample data list about 970,000 distinct CDR3 sequences, and just over 50% of these were observed just once. Clones ranked in the top ten supply roughly 23% of the sample.

Donors were about 36 systemically healthy Caucasian individuals from Russia aged 6 to 90 years. Each donor gave 8 to 10 milliliters of peripheral blood, drawn into EDTA-treated Vacutainer tubes. Ficoll-Paque density-gradient centrifugation was used to isolate PBMCs, with at least 6 million per sample. Trizol reagent was used to extract total RNA from PBMCs, with at least 6 micrograms per sample. Naive CD45RAhigh/CD27high T cell percentages were measured by flow cytometry on a PBMC aliquot from every donor. The CDR1 and CDR2 encoded by the germline V gene (reference sequence) are LGHDT and YNNKEL. V was cut back by 2 bases and J by 12 bases, leaving a gap of 14 bases between them. The CDR3 sequence holds 13 residues, the cysteine and phenylalanine included. Of all the DNA, just the CDR3 is kept, 39 bases in frame from base 1.

The rearranged chain carries TRBV3-1 and TRBJ2-1; TRBD2 is a possible D gene, resting on 7 matching bases. The TCR originated in a woman aged 55-70 years in good health. Sequencing input: blood. This receptor carries the CDR3 CASSQSRGAPQFF. The DNA sequence follows: TGTGCCAGCAGCCAATCCCGGGGGGCCCCGCAGTTCTTC.